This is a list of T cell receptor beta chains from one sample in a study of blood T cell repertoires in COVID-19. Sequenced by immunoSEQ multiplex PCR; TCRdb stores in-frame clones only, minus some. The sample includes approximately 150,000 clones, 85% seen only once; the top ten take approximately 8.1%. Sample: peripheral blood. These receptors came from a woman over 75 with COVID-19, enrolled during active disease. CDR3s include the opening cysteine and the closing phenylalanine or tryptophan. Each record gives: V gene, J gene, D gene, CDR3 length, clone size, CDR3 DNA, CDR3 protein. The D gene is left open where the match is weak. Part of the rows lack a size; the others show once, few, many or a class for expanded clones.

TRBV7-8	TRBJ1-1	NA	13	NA	TGTGCCAGCAGCTTGCGGGGCTCAAGGGAAGCTTTCTTT	CASSLRGSREAFF
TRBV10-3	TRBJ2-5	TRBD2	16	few	TGTGCCATCAGCCCCGGACGGGGTAGCGGGCAAGAGACCCAGTACTTC	CAISPGRGSGQETQYF
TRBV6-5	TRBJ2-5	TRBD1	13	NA	TGTGCCAGCAGCAGGGGGCTCCAAGAGACCCAGTACTTC	CASSRGLQETQYF
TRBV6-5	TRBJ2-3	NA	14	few	TGTGCCAGCAAGAGCACAGGGCCGTCAGATACGCAGTATTTT	CASKSTGPSDTQYF
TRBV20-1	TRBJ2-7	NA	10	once	TGCAGTGCCCAAGGGGAAGAGCAGTACTTC	CSAQGEEQYF
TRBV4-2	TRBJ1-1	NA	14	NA	TGTGCCAGCAGCCCGGCAGCTCCGAGGGCTGAAGCTTTCTTT	CASSPAAPRAEAFF
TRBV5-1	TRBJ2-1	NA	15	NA	TGCGCCAGCAGCTTGGCTGGGGGCAGAATGAATGAGCAGTTCTTC	CASSLAGGRMNEQFF
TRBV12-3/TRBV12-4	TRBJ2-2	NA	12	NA	TGTGCCAGCAGTTTATCGCAGGGGGAGCTGTTTTTT	CASSLSQGELFF
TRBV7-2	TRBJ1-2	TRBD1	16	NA	TGTGCCAGCAGCTCGGGGGACAGGACCGGTAACTATGGCTACACCTTC	CASSSGDRTGNYGYTF
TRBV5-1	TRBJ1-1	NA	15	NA	TGCGCCAGCAGACCCCAAGCGGGTCTCAACACTGAAGCTTTCTTT	CASRPQAGLNTEAFF
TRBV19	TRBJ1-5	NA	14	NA	TGTGCCAGTACCCCGGGCCTACAGGTCCCGCCCCAGCATTTT	CASTPGLQVPPQHF
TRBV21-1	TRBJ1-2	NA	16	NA	TGTGCCAGCAGCAAAAGGCCCCTACGGGGGAACTATGGCTACACCTTC	CASSKRPLRGNYGYTF
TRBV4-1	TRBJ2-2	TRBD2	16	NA	TGCGCCAGCAGCCAAACTGAAGGGACTAGCGGGGGGGAGCTGTTTTTT	CASSQTEGTSGGELFF
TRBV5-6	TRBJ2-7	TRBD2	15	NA	TGTGCCAGCAGCTCTCGGCTAGCGGGGATGTACGAGCAGTACTTC	CASSSRLAGMYEQYF
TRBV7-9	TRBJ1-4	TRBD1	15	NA	TGTGCCAGCAGCTTTTCCGGGACAGGGAATGAAAAACTGTTTTTT	CASSFSGTGNEKLFF
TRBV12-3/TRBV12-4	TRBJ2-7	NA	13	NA	TGTGCCAGTGCTCGCCAGGCCAACTACGAGCAGTACTTC	CASARQANYEQYF
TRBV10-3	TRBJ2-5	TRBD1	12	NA	TGTGCCATCAGTAAGGACAGGGAGACCCAGTACTTC	CAISKDRETQYF
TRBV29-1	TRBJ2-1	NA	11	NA	TGCAGCGTCGTAGTTTTCTATGAGCAGTTCTTC	CSVVVFYEQFF
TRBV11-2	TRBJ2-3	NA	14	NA	TGTGCCACAAAGGGCGGGACAGACACAGATACGCAGTATTTT	CATKGGTDTDTQYF
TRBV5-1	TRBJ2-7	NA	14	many	TGCGCCAGCAGCTTGGACAGGTTAACCTACGAGCAGTACTTC	CASSLDRLTYEQYF
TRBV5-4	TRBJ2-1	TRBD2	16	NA	TGTGCCAGCAGCCCGCGATCCGGGGGGGGCCAATTTGAGCAGTTCTTC	CASSPRSGGGQFEQFF
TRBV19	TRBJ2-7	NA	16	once	TGTGCCAGTAGTCCCGTATCCCCCCCGGTGGGGGCCATCTCAACCTTC	CASSPVSPPVGAISTF
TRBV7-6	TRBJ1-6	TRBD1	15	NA	TGTGCCAGCAGCAGCCGGACCCAGGGGGAGTCACCCCTCCACTTT	CASSSRTQGESPLHF
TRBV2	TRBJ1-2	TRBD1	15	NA	TGTGCCAGCAGCTTGGGACAGGGTAATGACTATGGCTACACCTTC	CASSLGQGNDYGYTF
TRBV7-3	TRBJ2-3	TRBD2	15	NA	TGTGCCAGCAGCTCCCAAACTAGCGGGGGAGATACGCAGTATTTT	CASSSQTSGGDTQYF
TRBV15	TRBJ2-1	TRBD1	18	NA	TGTGCCACCCGGCGGCGGCAGGGGGCCCTGTCCCTGTACAATGAGCAGTTCTTC	CATRRRQGALSLYNEQFF
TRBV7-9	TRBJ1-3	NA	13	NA	TGTGCCAGCAGCTGGCGGGAGGGGAACACCATATATTTT	CASSWREGNTIYF
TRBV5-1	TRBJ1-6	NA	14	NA	TGCGCCAGCAGCTCCGGACAAAATAATTCACCCCTCCACTTT	CASSSGQNNSPLHF
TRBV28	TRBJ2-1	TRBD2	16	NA	TGTGCCAGCAGTTCCCCCGGGACTAGCGACCACAATGAGCAGTTCTTC	CASSSPGTSDHNEQFF
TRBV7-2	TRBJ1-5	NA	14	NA	TGTGCCAGCAGCCTGGCGGGGGGCAAACAGCCCCAGCATTTT	CASSLAGGKQPQHF
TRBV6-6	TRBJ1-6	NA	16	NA	TGTGCCAGCAGTTACTCGGGGGGGGACTATAATTCACCCCTCCACTTT	CASSYSGGDYNSPLHF
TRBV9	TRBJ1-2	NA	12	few	TGTGCCAGCAGCGACGGACTATATGGCTACACCTTC	CASSDGLYGYTF
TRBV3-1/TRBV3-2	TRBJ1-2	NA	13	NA	TGTGCCAGCAGCCCTGACAGAAAATCCGGCTACACCTTC	CASSPDRKSGYTF
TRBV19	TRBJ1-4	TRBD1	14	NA	TGTGCCAGTAGTCGGCAGGGGGCGAGTGAAAAACTGTTTTTT	CASSRQGASEKLFF
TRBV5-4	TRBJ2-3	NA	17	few	TGTGCCAGCAGCTTACCCACCGGCCCGCGGGGGCTTAATACGCAGTATTTT	CASSLPTGPRGLNTQYF
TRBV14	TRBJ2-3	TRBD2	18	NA	TGTGCCAGCAGCCCGGGACTAGCGGGTCATCCGTTCACAGATACGCAGTATTTT	CASSPGLAGHPFTDTQYF
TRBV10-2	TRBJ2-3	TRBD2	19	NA	TGCGCCAGCAGGTCCGGGACTAGCGGGAGGGGGGGACGAGCAGATACGCAGTATTTT	CASRSGTSGRGGRADTQYF
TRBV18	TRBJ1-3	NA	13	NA	TGTGCCAGCACTGACAGCTCTGGAAACACCATATATTTT	CASTDSSGNTIYF
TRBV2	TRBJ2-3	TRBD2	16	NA	TGTGCCAGCAGTGCTAGACTAGCGGGGAACACAGATACGCAGTATTTT	CASSARLAGNTDTQYF
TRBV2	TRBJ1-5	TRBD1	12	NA	TGTGCCAGCAGGGGACAGGATCAGCCCCAGCATTTT	CASRGQDQPQHF